What follows are 6 T cell receptor beta chains derived from one specimen sequenced in a study of CXCR3-negative and CXCR3-positive naive CD8 T cells. Whole-study results and caveats: CXCR3-positive naive cells had TRB CDR3s that were more hydrophobic than CXCR3-negative naive cells had.

UMI labels and 5' RACE were used to prepare the TRB cDNA libraries. TCRdb re-called the 5' RACE reads and shows each CDR3 protein once, DNA omitted. This repertoire includes around 5,000 distinct CDR3 sequences. Their cognate antigens are unknown. Sequencing used naive CXCR3+ CD8+ T cells from blood. As to subset: CD45RO-CCR7+CD27+CD95- naive CD8+ T cells expressing CXCR3 (TNR3+). The receptors stem from a human donor in good health. Some clones in this sample may be carry-over from other donors' samples.

The rearrangement joins TRBV5-1 to TRBJ2-7; the TRBD1 assignment by TCRdb is unverifiable without DNA. Germline V CDR1 and CDR2: SGHRS, YFSETQ. CDR3 length: 14 residues. Here the CDR3 reads CASSAGQSLYEQYF. The variable domain in full, completed from reference TRBV5-1 and TRBJ2-7, reads KAGVTQTPRYLIKTRGQQVTLSCSPISGHRSVSWYQQTPGQGLQFLFEYFSETQRNKGNFPGRFSGRQFSNSRSEMNVSTLELGDSALYLCASSAGQSLYEQYFGPGTRLTVT.

The chain uses TRBV7-9 and TRBJ2-7. The length of the CDR3 is 12 residues. Germline V lookup: CDR1 SEHNR, CDR2 FQNEAQ (reference sequence). CDR3: CASTGGSYEQYF.

The chain combines TRBV9 with TRBJ1-2. The CDR3 extends over 12 amino acids. Looked up from germline, CDR1 is SGDLS and CDR2 is YYNGEE. This chain's CDR3 is CASTSRVAGYTF.

V and J are TRBV28 and TRBJ1-6; checking the TCRdb D call of TRBD1 is not possible without DNA. Germline CDR1 reads MDHEN; CDR2 reads SYDVKM. The CDR3 extends over 14 amino acids. CDR3 residues: CASSSRQGISPLHF.

The chain carries TRBV7-2 and TRBJ2-7. CDR3 length: 14 residues. In germline, CDR1 is SGHTA, CDR2 FQGNSA. This CDR3 reads CASSLVPAADEQYF.

The chain links TRBV15 to TRBJ2-7; there is no DNA to check the TCRdb D call of TRBD1. Germline CDR1 reads LNHNV; CDR2 reads YYDKDF (reference sequence). The CDR3 spans 16 residues. CDR3 amino acids: CATSSQTGTDIYEQYF.